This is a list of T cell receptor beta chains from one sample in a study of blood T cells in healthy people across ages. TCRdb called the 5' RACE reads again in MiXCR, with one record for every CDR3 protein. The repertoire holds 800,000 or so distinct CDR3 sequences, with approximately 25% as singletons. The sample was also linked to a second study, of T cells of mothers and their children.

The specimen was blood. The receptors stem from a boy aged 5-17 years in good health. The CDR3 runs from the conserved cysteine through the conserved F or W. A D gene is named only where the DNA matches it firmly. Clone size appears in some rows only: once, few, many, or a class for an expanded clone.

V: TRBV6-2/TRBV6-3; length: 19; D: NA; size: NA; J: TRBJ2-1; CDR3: CASSYSTDLWTTTYNEQFF; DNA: TGTGCCAGCAGTTACTCGACAGACCTTTGGACCACAACCTACAATGAGCAGTTCTTC
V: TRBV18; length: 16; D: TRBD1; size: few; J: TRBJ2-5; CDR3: CASSQPGQGFQETQYF; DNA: TGTGCCAGCTCACAACCTGGACAGGGATTCCAAGAGACCCAGTACTTC
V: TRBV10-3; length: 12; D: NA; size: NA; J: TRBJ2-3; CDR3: CAISGTSDTQYF; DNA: TGTGCCATCAGTGGAACATCAGATACGCAGTATTTT
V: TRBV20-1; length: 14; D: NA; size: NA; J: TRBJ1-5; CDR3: CSARIQDSNQPQHF; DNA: TGCAGTGCTAGAATACAGGATAGCAATCAGCCCCAGCATTTT
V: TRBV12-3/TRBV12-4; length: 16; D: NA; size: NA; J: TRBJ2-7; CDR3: CASSFDGGGRPYEQYF; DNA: TGTGCCAGCAGTTTTGACGGGGGAGGAAGACCTTACGAGCAGTACTTC
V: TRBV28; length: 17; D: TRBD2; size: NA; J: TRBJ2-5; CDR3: CASSFWGLAGGQETQYF; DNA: TGTGCCAGCAGTTTTTGGGGACTAGCGGGAGGGCAAGAGACCCAGTACTTC
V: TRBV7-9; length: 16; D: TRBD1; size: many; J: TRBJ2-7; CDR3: CASSNLGQGRSYEQYF; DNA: TGTGCCAGCAGCAATCTTGGACAGGGGCGATCCTACGAGCAGTACTTC
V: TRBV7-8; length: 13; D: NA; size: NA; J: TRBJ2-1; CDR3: CASSLASGGEQFF; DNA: TGTGCCAGCAGCTTAGCTTCGGGCGGAGAGCAGTTCTTC
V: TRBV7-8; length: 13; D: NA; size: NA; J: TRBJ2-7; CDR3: CASSVGPSLEQYF; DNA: TGTGCCAGCAGCGTCGGGCCCAGTCTGGAGCAGTACTTC
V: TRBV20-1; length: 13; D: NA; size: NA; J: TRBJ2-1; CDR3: CSARDTDRNEQFF; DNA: TGCAGTGCTAGAGATACAGATAGGAATGAGCAGTTCTTC
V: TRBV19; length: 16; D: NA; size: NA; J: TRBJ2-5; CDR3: CASSIVPTGIGETQYF; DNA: TGTGCCAGTAGTATAGTACCTACAGGGATTGGAGAGACCCAGTACTTC
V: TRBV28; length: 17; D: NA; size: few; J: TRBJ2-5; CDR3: CASSLFSLWRGGETQYF; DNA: TGTGCCAGCAGTTTATTCAGTCTGTGGAGGGGTGGAGAGACCCAGTACTTC
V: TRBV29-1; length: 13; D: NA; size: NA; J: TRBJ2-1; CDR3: CSADGASGDEQFF; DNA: TGCAGCGCGGACGGAGCCTCCGGGGATGAGCAGTTCTTC
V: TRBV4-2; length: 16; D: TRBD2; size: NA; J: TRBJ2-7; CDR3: CASSPVTSGRAGEQYF; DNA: TGTGCCAGCAGCCCAGTTACTAGCGGGAGGGCCGGGGAGCAGTACTTC
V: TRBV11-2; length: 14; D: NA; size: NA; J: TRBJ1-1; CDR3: CASSLDPLNTEAFF; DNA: TGTGCCAGCAGCTTAGATCCCCTCAACACTGAAGCTTTCTTT